This passage covers 29 T cell receptor beta chains from one sample sequenced in a study of CD8+CD57+ T cells in acquired aplastic anemia. The use of genomic DNA as template underpinned the TCR beta VDJ and CDR3 profiling. TCRdb fed the reads into MiXCR, producing one record per CDR3 protein. The sample has 400,000 to 500,000 distinct CDR3 sequences; 60% to 80% are singletons. The specimen sequenced was sorted CD4+, CD8+, or CD8+CD57+ T cells (not recorded which) from PBMCs. These receptors originate from a human donor in good health, serving as a control.

Regarding this clonotype: This could be a read error, since a much larger clone is one nucleotide away. The chain uses TRBV6-1 and TRBJ2-1, with 10 bases fitting TRBD1. Germline trimming cut 11 bases from V and 9 bases from J; bases unmatched to any gene: 13. CDR3 length equals 14 residues. The germline V gene encodes CDR1 MNHNS and CDR2 SASEGT. In DNA, the CDR3 is TGTGCCGGATGGACCGGGACAGGGGCTACTGAGCAGTTCTTC. Protein sequence: CAGWTGTGATEQFF.

The chain employs TRBV2 and TRBJ2-7, with a possible D match to TRBD2 (6 bases). The CDR3 has 15 residues. Germline CDR1 reads SNHLY; CDR2 reads FYNNEI. V was cut by 5 bases and J by 9 bases, with 23 bases left in between. The CDR3 nucleotides read TGTGCCAGCAGTTCTGGGGCGACTGGCGGGGTAGCGCAGTACTTC. It codes for CASSSGATGGVAQYF.

The chain is built from TRBV15 and TRBJ1-5, with D possibly being TRBD1 (6 bases). Deletions cut 10 bases from V and 6 bases from J, with 22 bases between. Germline loops: CDR1 LNHNV, CDR2 YYDKDF (reference sequence). The CDR3 is made up of 15 amino acids. The CDR3 loop reads CARGRVAGARQPQHF. The CDR3 DNA reads as TGTGCCAGGGGCCGCGTCGCAGGGGCTCGTCAGCCCCAGCATTTT.

With regard to this clonotype: Its ends do not fully match the called genes, so a read error is possible. This sequence joins TRBV7-8 and TRBJ2-3; D possibly corresponds to TRBD1 (6 bases). In germline, CDR1 is SGHVS, CDR2 FQNEAQ. The CDR3 has 14 amino acids. The chain's CDR3 is CASSCGTRTDSPLF. The CDR3 DNA reads TGTGCCAGCAGCTGTGGCACTAGGACAGATTCACCCCTCTTT.

CDR3 sequence (DNA): TGTGCCAGCAGCGGTACCGGGGCGTCGGACCACGAGCAGCATTTT. Residues: CASSGTGASDHEQHF. The chain recombines TRBV7-2 with TRBJ1-5; weak D call: TRBD1 (5 bases). Trimming shortened V by 5 bases and J by 13 bases, and 24 bases separated the two germline ends. Looked up from germline, CDR1 is SGHTA and CDR2 is FQGNSA. The CDR3 spans 15 residues.

Regarding this clonotype: This likely comes from a read error, as the CDR3 has no conserved phenylalanine or tryptophan at its end. Because the CDR3's place on the DNA is in doubt, the DNA is left out and the CDR3 is given as listed by TCRdb. The chain has TRBV6-1 and TRBJ2-7; TRBD1 reflects the table's D call only, with no check against the DNA. Germline V gene sequence: CDR1 MNHNS, CDR2 SASEGT. The CDR3 comprises 14 residues, both ends counted. The CDR3 loop reads CASSFGTGVSEQGM.

This clonotype has a count of ten or more. The V and J genes are TRBV20-1 and TRBJ2-1; a weak D match, TRBD2 (5 bases). CDR3 length equals 12 residues. Trimming pared 0 bases from V and 9 bases from J, leaving 9 bases between. Germline V lookup: CDR1 DFQATT, CDR2 SNEGSKA (reference sequence). For the CDR3, the DNA is TGCAGTGCTAGAGAGGACTCCGGTGAGCAGTTCTTC. The encoded protein is CSAREDSGEQFF.

The sample holds one count of this clonotype. This CDR3 is CSAYGAGAEKNEKLFF. CDR3 DNA: TGCAGTGCTTACGGGGCGGGGGCCGAAAAGAATGAAAAACTGTTTTTT. The chain joins TRBV20-1 to TRBJ1-4; TRBD1 might be the D (6 bases). Germline V gene lookup returns CDR1 DFQATT and CDR2 SNEGSKA (reference sequence). The ends were cut back, 5 bases at V and 5 bases at J, with 21 bases in the middle. This CDR3 region has 16 residues.

The V and J genes are TRBV7-3 and TRBJ1-5; maybe TRBD1 (6 bases). The CDR3 spans 17 residues. Trimming pared 5 bases from V and 10 bases from J, leaving 27 bases between. CDR1 and CDR2 from the germline V gene are SGHTA and FQGTGA. The CDR3 spells CASSPRSGAGHPSPQHF. The CDR3 DNA reads as TGTGCCAGCAGCCCAAGGTCGGGGGCAGGCCACCCCTCCCCCCAGCATTTT.

At least ten counts were recorded for this clonotype. The genes are TRBV7-3 and TRBJ2-3; 8 bases align to TRBD2. This CDR3 contains 14 residues. The J segment lost 4 bases and the V segment lost 5 bases, leaving 5 bases of the junction unmatched. Germline CDR1 SGHTA, CDR2 FQGTGA. In DNA, the CDR3 is TGTGCCAGCAGCATGGGACTAGACGCAGATACGCAGTATTTT. It codes for CASSMGLDADTQYF.

The genes are TRBV10-3 and TRBJ1-2; unclear D gene. The CDR3 runs to 13 residues. V gave up 5 bases and J gave up 6 bases, with 13 bases separating them. The V gene's germline CDR1 is ENHRY and CDR2 SYGVKD. CDR3: CAISSETIHGYTF. The DNA of the CDR3 is TGTGCCATCAGTAGCGAGACTATCCATGGCTACACCTTC.

This clonotype was recorded many times. The chain has TRBV6-6 and TRBJ1-6; D is undetermined. This CDR3 is 15 amino acids long. Germline values: CDR1 MNHNY, CDR2 SVGAGI (reference sequence). Trimming removed 2 bases from V and 5 bases from J, with 10 bases in between. CDR3 region: CASSYGRRDNSPLHF. CDR3 sequence (DNA): TGTGCCAGCAGTTACGGGAGACGGGATAATTCACCCCTCCACTTT.

Worth noting for this clonotype: Lacking the conserved final phenylalanine or tryptophan, this CDR3 likely reflects a read error. The DNA is left out, because the CDR3 cannot be placed on it with certainty; the CDR3 is given as TCRdb lists it. This chain connects TRBV24-1 to TRBJ1-3; the table's D call TRBD1 went unverified against the DNA. Germline values: CDR1 KGHDR, CDR2 SFDVKD. The CDR3 spans 15 amino acids, including both terminal residues. This CDR3 reads CATSDPRGSGEHLYV.

There are many counts of this clonotype. The rearrangement uses TRBV6-2 or TRBV6-3 and TRBJ1-1; D unresolved. Germline CDR1 MNHEY, CDR2 SVGEGT. V lost 2 bases and J lost 6, with 4 bases in between. The CDR3 is 11 residues long. The DNA for the CDR3 is TGTGCCAGCAGTTACGCAGCTGAAGCTTTCTTT. It translates to CASSYAAEAFF.

In the case of this clonotype: In this CDR3 the conserved last residue, phenylalanine or tryptophan, is missing, so a read error is likely. No DNA is shown, since the ends of the CDR3 on it are uncertain; the CDR3 is the one TCRdb lists. The rearrangement links TRBV7-2 to TRBJ1-4. Germline V gene data show CDR1 as SGHTA and CDR2 as FQGNSA. The CDR3 is 13 amino acids in total, end residues counted. The CDR3 spells CASSLAEQRKHLR.

The chain carries TRBV5-1 and TRBJ1-2, with D perhaps TRBD1 (5 bases). This CDR3 comprises 15 residues. Trimming removed 0 bases at V and 4 bases at J, with 13 bases between. Germline V gene lookup returns CDR1 SGHRS and CDR2 YFSETQ. CDR3 nucleotide sequence: TGCGCCAGCAGCTTGGGCGACGGGGCTGGCTATGGCTACACCTTC. This gives the protein CASSLGDGAGYGYTF.

V gene TRBV7-9 combines with J gene TRBJ2-5; 10 bases fit TRBD1. With 6 bases clipped from V and 11 bases from J, the junction kept 18 bases outside the gene matches. Germline-derived CDR1 and CDR2 are SEHNR and FQNEAQ (reference sequence). This CDR3 has 16 residues. The CDR3 loop reads CASSRQGALQPQHQYF. The CDR3 DNA reads as TGTGCCAGCAGTCGACAGGGGGCCCTACAGCCCCAGCATCAGTACTTC. Combining the CDR3 with reference TRBV7-9 and TRBJ2-5 gives the whole variable domain DTGVSQNPRHKITKRGQNVTFRCDPISEHNRLYWYRQTLGQGPEFLTYFQNEAQLEKSRLLSDRFSAERPKGSFSTLEIQRTEQGDSAMYLCASSRQGALQPQHQYFGPGTRLLVL.

The rearrangement links TRBV7-9 to TRBJ2-2; D not resolved. There are 13 residues in the CDR3. CDR1 and CDR2 (germline): SEHNR, FQNEAQ (reference sequence). Trimming removed 5 bases at V and 4 bases at J, with 8 bases between. The CDR3 DNA reads TGTGCCAGCAGCCTCTCGACCACCGGGGAGCTGTTTTTT. Encoded protein: CASSLSTTGELFF.

This chain joins TRBV7-2 and TRBJ2-5; D possibly corresponds to TRBD2 (6 bases). This CDR3 has 16 residues. The V and J ends lost 3 bases and 10 bases respectively, with 24 bases between them. Germline CDR1 reads SGHTA; CDR2 reads FQGNSA. The CDR3 nucleotides read TGTGCCAGCAGCTTCGGGAGCGGCGAGGGCTACACCTTCCAGTACTTC. It specifies CASSFGSGEGYTFQYF.

This chain joins TRBV10-3 and TRBJ2-7, with 8 bases matching TRBD1. CDR1 ENHRY and CDR2 SYGVKD come from the germline V gene. The CDR3 is 14 residues long. V lost 6 bases to trimming and J lost 0 bases; unmatched junction nucleotides: 4. The CDR3 reads CAIRGQDRSYEQYF. CDR3 coding DNA: TGTGCCATCAGGGGACAGGACCGCTCCTACGAGCAGTACTTC.

This clonotype was observed many times. This chain connects TRBV29-1 to TRBJ2-7; 7 positions agree with TRBD1. CDR3 length: 13 amino acids. V lost 6 bases and J lost 1; bases outside the gene matches: 6. Germline V gene sequence: CDR1 SQVTM, CDR2 ANQGSEA. CDR3 amino acids: CSVSPTGSYEQYF. The CDR3 DNA reads TGCAGCGTATCTCCGACAGGGTCCTACGAGCAGTACTTC.

As for this clonotype: At one of its ends the junction is not consistent with the germline gene, which may arise from a read error. The genes are TRBV19 and TRBJ2-1; D unresolved. The germline V gene encodes CDR1 LNHDA and CDR2 SQIVND (reference sequence). The CDR3 length is 11 residues. The CDR3 protein is CASSLGNERFF. CDR3 nucleotides: TGTGCCAGCAGTTTAGGGAATGAGCGGTTCTTC.

Of note for this clonotype: One end of the junction varies from germline; a read error may be responsible. The chain combines TRBV7-2 with TRBJ1-6; D is ambiguous. Looked up from germline, CDR1 is SGHTA and CDR2 is FQGNSA. The CDR3 is 15 residues long. CDR3 sequence (DNA): TGCGCCAGCAGCTTTCGAGAGATTAACGCTCCCCCCCACCACTTT. Its translation: CASSFREINAPPHHF.

By proportion, this clonotype is medium-sized (0.01 to 0.1%). One end of the junction is discordant with germline, which a read error may explain. This chain connects TRBV15 to TRBJ1-4; D might be TRBD1 (6 bases). Per germline, CDR1 LNHNV and CDR2 YYDKDF (reference sequence). The length of the CDR3 is 12 residues. CDR3 DNA sequence: TGTGCCACCGGCAGGGGTACCGAAAAACTGTTTTTT. It yields the protein CATGRGTEKLFF.

This sequence joins TRBV9 and TRBJ1-2, with D perhaps TRBD1 (5 bases). The ends were cut back, 3 bases at V and 8 bases at J, with 23 bases in the middle. CDR1 and CDR2 (germline): SGDLS, YYNGEE. The CDR3 runs 16 residues. The CDR3 sequence: CASSEAGVANTGGYTF. The DNA of the CDR3 is TGTGCCAGCAGCGAAGCGGGGGTCGCGAACACCGGGGGCTACACCTTC.

Comments on this clonotype: Here the CDR3 omits its conserved ending phenylalanine or tryptophan, so a read error is the likely source. The DNA is left out, because the CDR3 cannot be placed on it with certainty; the CDR3 is given as TCRdb lists it. This chain uses TRBV19 with TRBJ2-7; TRBD1 was called by the table and not checked on the DNA. The CDR3 is 15 residues long, counting both termini. In germline, CDR1 is LNHDA, CDR2 SQIVND (reference sequence). CDR3: CASSRGTGSSYEEYC.

The chain employs TRBV12-3 or TRBV12-4 and TRBJ2-3; 8 bases are a match to TRBD1. J gave up 4 bases and V 6 bases, and 15 bases lay outside the gene matches. The CDR3 contains 17 residues. The CDR3 region is CASRAVMAGGSSDTQYF. In DNA, the CDR3 is TGTGCCAGCAGGGCAGTGATGGCAGGGGGCTCGTCAGATACGCAGTATTTT.

At least ten counts were recorded for this clonotype. The CDR3 nucleotides are TGTGCCAGCAGTTTACCTCCAGGGTTTGGCTACACCTTC. Its protein is CASSLPPGFGYTF. The chain combines TRBV12-3 or TRBV12-4 with TRBJ1-2; a weak D match, TRBD1 (5 bases). The CDR3 covers 13 residues. V was clipped by 2 bases and J by 7 bases, with 11 bases between them.

J is TRBJ1-6 and V is TRBV11-1, with 10 bases identical to TRBD1. Germline V CDR1 and CDR2: SGHAT, FQDESV (reference sequence). V lost 7 bases, J lost 8 bases, and 5 bases stayed unmatched. This CDR3 contains 14 residues. The CDR3 loop is CASTIGTGDSPLHF. The CDR3 DNA follows: TGTGCCAGCACCATCGGGACAGGGGATTCACCCCTCCACTTT.